This T cell receptor beta chain was captured in a study of CD8 T cells in ankylosing spondylitis. Whole-study findings and limits: Earlier literature documents some of the motif variants in reactive arthritis synovial fluid and blood.

Concerning this clonotype: The antigen is unknown.

One entry per CDR3 protein, called by TCRdb with MiXCR from the 5' RACE reads. Here the sample spans approximately 290,000 distinct CDR3 sequences, around 21% being singletons. The sequence came from a female donor with ankylosing spondylitis or in good health (not recorded which). Sequenced material: blood, either unsorted or a sorted T cell fraction (not recorded which).

CDR3 sequence (DNA): TGTGCCAGCAGCCACCCGGGACTAGCTCCCTACAATGAGCAGTTCTTC. Translated, it gives CASSHPGLAPYNEQFF. The chain links TRBV7-2 to TRBJ2-1; 9 nucleotides line up with TRBD2. This CDR3 comprises 16 residues. The germline V gene encodes CDR1 SGHTA and CDR2 FQGNSA. The V gene end was trimmed by 5 bases and the J gene end by 2 bases; junction bases not matched to a gene: 7.